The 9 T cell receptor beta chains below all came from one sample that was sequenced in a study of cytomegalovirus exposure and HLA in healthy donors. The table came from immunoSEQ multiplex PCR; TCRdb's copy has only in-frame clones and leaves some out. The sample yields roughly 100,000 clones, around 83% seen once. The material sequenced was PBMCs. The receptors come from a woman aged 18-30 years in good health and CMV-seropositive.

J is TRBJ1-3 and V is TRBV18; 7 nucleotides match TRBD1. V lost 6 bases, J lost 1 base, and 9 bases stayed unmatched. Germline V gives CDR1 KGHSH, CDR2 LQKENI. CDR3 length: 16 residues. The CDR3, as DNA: TGTGCCAGCTCGGCGATGGAGGGGGCGTCTGGAAACACCATATATTTT. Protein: CASSAMEGASGNTIYF. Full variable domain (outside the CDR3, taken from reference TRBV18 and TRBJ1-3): NAGVMQNPRHLVRRRGQEARLRCSPMKGHSHVYWYRQLPEEGLKFMVYLQKENIIDESGMPKERFSAEFPKEGPSILRIQQVVRGDSAAYFCASSAMEGASGNTIYFGEGSWLTVV.

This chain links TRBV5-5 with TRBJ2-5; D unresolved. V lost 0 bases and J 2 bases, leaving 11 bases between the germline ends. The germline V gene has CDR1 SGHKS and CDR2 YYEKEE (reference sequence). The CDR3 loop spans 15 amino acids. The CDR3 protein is CASSLAGRLQETQYF. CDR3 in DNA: TGTGCCAGCAGCTTGGCCGGCAGGCTGCAAGAGACCCAGTACTTC.

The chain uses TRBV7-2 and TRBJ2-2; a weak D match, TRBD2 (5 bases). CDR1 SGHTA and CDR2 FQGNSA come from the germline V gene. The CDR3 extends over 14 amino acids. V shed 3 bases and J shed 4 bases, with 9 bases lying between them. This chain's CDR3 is CASSFYRGTGELFF. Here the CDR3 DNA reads TGTGCCAGCAGCTTCTATCGGGGCACCGGGGAGCTGTTTTTT.

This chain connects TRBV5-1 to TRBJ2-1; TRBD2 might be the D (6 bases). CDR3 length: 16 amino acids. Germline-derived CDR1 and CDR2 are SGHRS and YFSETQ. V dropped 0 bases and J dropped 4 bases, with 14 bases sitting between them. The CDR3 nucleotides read TGCGCCAGCAGCTTGGAACGGGTAGGGAGGTACAATGAGCAGTTCTTC. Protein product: CASSLERVGRYNEQFF.

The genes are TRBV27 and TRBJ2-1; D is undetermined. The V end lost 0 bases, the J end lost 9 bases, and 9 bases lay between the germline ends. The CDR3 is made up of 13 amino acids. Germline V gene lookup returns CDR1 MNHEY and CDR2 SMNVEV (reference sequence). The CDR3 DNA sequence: TGTGCCAGCAGTTTATCCCCTGAGGTTGAGCAGTTCTTC. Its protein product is CASSLSPEVEQFF.

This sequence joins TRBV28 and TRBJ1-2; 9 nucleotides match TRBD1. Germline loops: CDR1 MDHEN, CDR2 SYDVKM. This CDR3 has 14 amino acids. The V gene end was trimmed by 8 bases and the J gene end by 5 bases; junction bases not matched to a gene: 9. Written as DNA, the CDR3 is TGTGCCAGCGTCCCTGGAGGACAGGGGTATGGCTACACCTTC. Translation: CASVPGGQGYGYTF.

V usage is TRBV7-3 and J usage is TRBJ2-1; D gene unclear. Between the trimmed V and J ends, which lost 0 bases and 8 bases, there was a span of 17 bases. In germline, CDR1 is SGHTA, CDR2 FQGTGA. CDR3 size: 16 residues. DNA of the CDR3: TGTGCCAGCAGCTTAACGCTAGAAAGTTCGGTCGATGAGCAGTTCTTC. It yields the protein CASSLTLESSVDEQFF.

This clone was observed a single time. In DNA form, the CDR3 reads TGTGCCAGCTCAATCTCAGCTAACTATGGCTACACCTTC. Its translation: CASSISANYGYTF. The chain is built from TRBV28 and TRBJ1-2; no clear D gene. V lost 8 bases, J lost 0 bases, and 10 bases lay in between. This CDR3 comprises 13 residues. Germline V gene data show CDR1 as MDHEN and CDR2 as SYDVKM.

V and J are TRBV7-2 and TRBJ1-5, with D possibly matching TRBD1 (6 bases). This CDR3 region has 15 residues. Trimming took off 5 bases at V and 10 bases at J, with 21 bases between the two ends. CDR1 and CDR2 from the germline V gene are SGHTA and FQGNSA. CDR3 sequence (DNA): TGTGCCAGCAGCCAGACAGGCCCCGGGACACAACCCCAGCATTTT. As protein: CASSQTGPGTQPQHF.